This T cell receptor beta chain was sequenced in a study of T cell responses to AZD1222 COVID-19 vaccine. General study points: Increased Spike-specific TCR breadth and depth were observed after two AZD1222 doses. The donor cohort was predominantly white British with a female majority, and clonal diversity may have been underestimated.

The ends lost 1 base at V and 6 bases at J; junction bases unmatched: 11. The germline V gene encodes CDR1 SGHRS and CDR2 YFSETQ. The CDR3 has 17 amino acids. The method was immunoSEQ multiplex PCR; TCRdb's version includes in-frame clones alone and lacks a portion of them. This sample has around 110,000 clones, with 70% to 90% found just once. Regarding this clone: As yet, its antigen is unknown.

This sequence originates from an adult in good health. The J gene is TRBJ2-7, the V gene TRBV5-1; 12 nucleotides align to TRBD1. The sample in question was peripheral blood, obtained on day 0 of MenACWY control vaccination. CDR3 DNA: TGCGCCAGCAGCTTGCTCCAGAGGGGACAGGGGGCCAGCGAGCAGTACTTC. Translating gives CASSLLQRGQGASEQYF.